The clone carrying this T cell receptor beta chain was seen a few times. A TCRbeta library incorporating unique molecular identifiers was prepared. TCRdb re-called the PCR reads through MiXCR, storing one row per CDR3 protein. The table has 420,000 or so distinct CDR3 sequences, roughly a tenth seen once. The data originate from a study of T-cell reconstitution after alpha-beta-depleted transplantation in children. The CDR3 sequence is 13 residues long. Trimming at V came to 6 bases and at J to 1 base, leaving 5 bases not matched to a gene. Per the germline V gene, CDR1 is SQVTM and CDR2 is ANQGSEA. The origin of this receptor is a human donor who donated a stem cell graft to a child with acute myeloid leukemia. This specimen was PBMCs from the stem cell graft donor, taken from the stem cell graft. This chain links TRBV29-1 with TRBJ1-1; the match to TRBD1 covers 7 bases. The CDR3 spells CSVRTGRNTEAFF. The CDR3 DNA reads TGCAGCGTGAGGACAGGAAGGAACACTGAAGCTTTCTTT.